A single sample gave rise to the 19 T cell receptor beta chains below, sequenced in a study of blood T cell repertoires in COVID-19. Here immunoSEQ multiplex PCR was the method, and the copy in TCRdb shows in-frame clones only, minus some. The sample has 200,000 to 250,000 clones; 86% are singletons. The sample consisted of PBMCs or T cells enriched from blood (not recorded which). These TCRs come from a woman between 25 and 40 years old who had been exposed to COVID-19.

The chain links TRBV11-3 to TRBJ2-7, with D possibly matching TRBD1 (8 bases). The germline V gene encodes CDR1 SGHNT and CDR2 YENEEA. CDR3 size: 13 residues. Between the trimmed V and J ends, which lost 3 bases and 6 bases, there was a span of 12 bases. CDR3 sequence (DNA): TGTGCCAGCAGCTTGAACAGGGGGGGCGAGCAGTACTTC. It codes for CASSLNRGGEQYF.

The chain has TRBV13 and TRBJ1-1; D possibly corresponds to TRBD1 (5 bases). V dropped 4 bases and J dropped 0 bases, with 15 bases sitting between them. Per the germline V gene, CDR1 is PRHDT and CDR2 is FYEKMQ (reference sequence). The CDR3 consists of 16 residues. The DNA of the CDR3 is TGTGCCAGCAGCTGGTTCCCGACAGACATGAACACTGAAGCTTTCTTT. Translated, it gives CASSWFPTDMNTEAFF. Supplemented by reference TRBV13 and TRBJ1-1, the full variable domain reads AAGVIQSPRHLIKEKRETATLKCYPIPRHDTVYWYQQGPGQDPQFLISFYEKMQSDKGSIPDRFSAQQFSDYHSELNMSSLELGDSALYFCASSWFPTDMNTEAFFGQGTRLTVV.

The rearrangement joins TRBV5-8 to TRBJ1-6; D perhaps matches TRBD1 (6 bases). Trimming shortened V by 2 bases and J by 10 bases, and 13 bases separated the two germline ends. The CDR3 contains 14 residues. Germline V lookup: CDR1 SGHTS, CDR2 YDEGEE. The CDR3 sequence: CASSLSGGRSPLHF. The CDR3 coding sequence is TGTGCCAGCAGCTTAAGCGGGGGGCGGTCACCCCTCCACTTT.

The J gene is TRBJ1-2, the V gene TRBV5-4; no firm D call. The germline V and J ends were trimmed by 3 bases and 3 bases, with 18 bases remaining between them. The CDR3 has 16 amino acids. Germline V lookup: CDR1 SGHNT, CDR2 YYREEE (reference sequence). The CDR3 loop reads CASSYRLRGTYYGYTF. In nucleotides, the CDR3 is TGTGCCAGCAGCTACCGGCTGCGGGGAACTTACTATGGCTACACCTTC.

This clone was counted only a few times. V is TRBV6-1 and J is TRBJ1-5; TRBD1 might be the D (5 bases). Trimming cost V 2 bases and J 2 bases, with 13 bases left between them. Germline CDR1 and CDR2: MNHNS and SASEGT. This CDR3 region has 16 residues. CDR3 region: CASSEQGTVGNQPQHF. Here the CDR3 DNA reads TGTGCCAGCAGTGAACAGGGAACGGTCGGCAATCAGCCCCAGCATTTT.

The chain uses TRBV18 and TRBJ1-1; 7 bases map to TRBD1. Unmatched junction bases numbered 6, after V lost 1 base and J lost 1 base. CDR3 length: 16 residues. Germline CDR1 is KGHSH and CDR2 is LQKENI. In DNA, the CDR3 is TGTGCCAGCTCACCACAAGAAAGGGGGCAGAACACTGAAGCTTTCTTT. Translated: CASSPQERGQNTEAFF. Complete variable domain (other parts from reference TRBV18 and TRBJ1-1): NAGVMQNPRHLVRRRGQEARLRCSPMKGHSHVYWYRQLPEEGLKFMVYLQKENIIDESGMPKERFSAEFPKEGPSILRIQQVVRGDSAAYFCASSPQERGQNTEAFFGQGTRLTVV.

The chain carries TRBV7-2 and TRBJ1-2; the D gene is possibly TRBD1 (5 bases). Germline V gene lookup returns CDR1 SGHTA and CDR2 FQGNSA. The CDR3 sequence is 16 residues long. Trimming pared 5 bases from V and 4 bases from J, leaving 20 bases between. The DNA for the CDR3 is TGTGCCAGCAGCCTAGGGGCGGGGGTCCGTGTCTATGGCTACACCTTC. Amino acids: CASSLGAGVRVYGYTF.

The genes are TRBV5-1 and TRBJ2-3; 9 bases agree with TRBD1. From germline, CDR1 is SGHRS and CDR2 YFSETQ. CDR3 size: 16 residues. Trimming at V came to 2 bases and at J to 1 base, leaving 5 bases not matched to a gene. CDR3 in amino acids: CASSFSWDRGTDTQYF. CDR3 coding DNA: TGCGCCAGCAGCTTCTCTTGGGACAGGGGCACAGATACGCAGTATTTT. Together with reference TRBV5-1 and TRBJ2-3, the CDR3 gives the full variable domain: KAGVTQTPRYLIKTRGQQVTLSCSPISGHRSVSWYQQTPGQGLQFLFEYFSETQRNKGNFPGRFSGRQFSNSRSEMNVSTLELGDSALYLCASSFSWDRGTDTQYFGPGTRLTVL.

The DNA of the CDR3 is TGTGCCAGCAGTTTAGGGCAGGGGAACACTGAAGCTTTCTTT. It specifies CASSLGQGNTEAFF. The genes are TRBV28 and TRBJ1-1; TRBD1 is a possible D gene (5 bases). The V gene lost 2 bases and the J gene lost 1 base, with 8 bases spanning the gap. This CDR3 contains 14 residues. Per germline, CDR1 MDHEN and CDR2 SYDVKM.

The chain couples TRBV7-2 to TRBJ2-3; TRBD2 matches 9 bases. Unmatched junction bases numbered 10, after V lost 1 base and J lost 8 bases. The germline V gene encodes CDR1 SGHTA and CDR2 FQGNSA. The length of the CDR3 is 16 residues. The chain's CDR3 is CASSLEAGGSAGTQYF. CDR3 in DNA: TGTGCCAGCAGCTTAGAAGCGGGGGGTTCGGCTGGTACGCAGTATTTT.

The J gene is TRBJ2-1, the V gene TRBV15; 8 bases are shared with TRBD2. V shed 3 bases, J shed 6 bases, and the junction held 4 bases outside the gene matches. This CDR3 contains 14 residues. Looked up from germline, CDR1 is LNHNV and CDR2 is YYDKDF (reference sequence). CDR3 sequence reads: CATSSSGTSNEQFF. CDR3 nucleotide sequence: TGTGCCACCAGCAGCTCCGGGACTAGCAATGAGCAGTTCTTC.

The rearrangement joins TRBV10-3 to TRBJ2-1; no clear D. This CDR3 is built from 13 residues. Germline values: CDR1 ENHRY, CDR2 SYGVKD. V was trimmed by 4 bases and J by 5 bases, leaving 9 bases between them. CDR3 residues: CAISGPLDNEQFF. CDR3 nucleotides: TGTGCCATCAGTGGGCCCCTCGACAATGAGCAGTTCTTC.

V and J are TRBV29-1 and TRBJ1-2, with TRBD1 as a possible D gene (5 bases). In germline, CDR1 is SQVTM, CDR2 ANQGSEA. This CDR3 has 14 residues. The V gene lost 5 bases and the J gene lost 8 bases, with 21 bases spanning the gap. The CDR3 region is CSVNTGTREGGYTF. CDR3 in DNA: TGCAGCGTTAATACCGGGACTCGGGAGGGAGGCTACACCTTC.

The chain has TRBV6-6 and TRBJ2-7, with unresolved D. The V and J ends lost 5 bases and 3 bases respectively, with 5 bases between them. CDR3 length: 11 amino acids. The V gene's germline CDR1 is MNHNY and CDR2 SVGAGI (reference sequence). CDR3 coding DNA: TGTGCCAGCAGTCCTTACTACGAGCAGTACTTC. Its protein product is CASSPYYEQYF.

The chain recombines TRBV13 with TRBJ2-7; tentatively, D is TRBD2 (5 bases). The CDR3 has 14 amino acids. V dropped 5 bases and J dropped 4 bases, with 15 bases sitting between them. In germline, CDR1 is PRHDT, CDR2 FYEKMQ (reference sequence). The CDR3 sequence: CASSVTGSRYEQYF. The CDR3 DNA reads TGTGCCAGCAGCGTGACGGGGTCTAGGTACGAGCAGTACTTC.

This chain joins TRBV25-1 and TRBJ2-3; a possible D gene is TRBD2 (6 bases). The CDR3 has 17 amino acids. Germline-derived CDR1 and CDR2 are MGHDK and SYGVNS. V was cut by 1 base and J by 3 bases, with 17 bases left in between. CDR3 nucleotides: TGTGCCAGCAGTGAATTGGGGGGAAGGGGTGAAACAGATACGCAGTATTTT. It translates to CASSELGGRGETDTQYF. Supplemented by reference TRBV25-1 and TRBJ2-3, the full variable domain reads EADIYQTPRYLVIGTGKKITLECSQTMGHDKMYWYQQDPGMELHLIHYSYGVNSTEKGDLSSESTVSRIRTEHFPLTLESARPSHTSQYLCASSELGGRGETDTQYFGPGTRLTVL.

This clone was picked up one time. The chain uses TRBV2 and TRBJ2-7; D call uncertain. This CDR3 has 12 amino acids. Germline V gene lookup returns CDR1 SNHLY and CDR2 FYNNEI. V lost 7 bases, J lost 4 bases, and 11 bases lay in between. The CDR3 reads CASIDSWYEQYF. The CDR3 DNA follows: TGTGCCAGCATTGATAGCTGGTACGAGCAGTACTTC.

The rearrangement links TRBV11-3 to TRBJ1-1; a possible D gene is TRBD1 (5 bases). CDR3 length: 14 residues. CDR1 and CDR2 (germline): SGHNT, YENEEA. V gave up 8 bases and J gave up 3 bases, with 16 bases separating them. CDR3 protein: CASGSRGGYTEAFF. DNA of the CDR3: TGTGCCAGCGGCAGTCGGGGGGGGTACACTGAAGCTTTCTTT. Drawing the rest from reference TRBV11-3 and TRBJ1-1, the complete variable domain is EAGVVQSPRYKIIEKKQPVAFWCNPISGHNTLYWYLQNLGQGPELLIRYENEEAVDDSQLPKDRFSAERLKGVDSTLKIQPAELGDSAVYLCASGSRGGYTEAFFGQGTRLTVV.

The chain carries TRBV5-1 and TRBJ1-2; D is undetermined. The ends were cut back, 0 bases at V and 4 bases at J, with 10 bases in the middle. CDR1 is SGHRS, CDR2 YFSETQ, per germline. The CDR3 length is 14 residues. CDR3 loop: CASSLEPGIYGYTF. The CDR3, as DNA: TGCGCCAGCAGCTTGGAACCAGGAATCTATGGCTACACCTTC.